The 27 T cell receptor beta chains below come from one sample, sequenced in a study of cytomegalovirus exposure and HLA in healthy donors. Primers for the PCR totalled 60 Vbeta and 13 Jbeta. Sequencing used immunoSEQ multiplex PCR; TCRdb keeps in-frame clones, though not all of them. The sample consists of about 140,000 clones, roughly 76% of them appearing once. Input material: PBMCs. These receptors came from a woman between 40 and 55 years old in good health and CMV-seronegative.

This chain links TRBV9 with TRBJ2-3; TRBD1 might be the D (5 bases). Deletions cut 0 bases from V and 0 bases from J, with 8 bases between. Germline loops: CDR1 SGDLS, CDR2 YYNGEE. This CDR3 has 15 residues. CDR3 region: CASSVAGSSTDTQYF. CDR3 coding DNA: TGTGCCAGCAGCGTAGCAGGGTCTAGCACAGATACGCAGTATTTT.

About this clone: One junction end does not reproduce the germline sequence, and a read error may be involved. The chain joins TRBV7-9 to TRBJ2-7; 9 bases line up with TRBD2. CDR3 length: 15 residues. Germline loops: CDR1 SEHNR, CDR2 FQNEAQ (reference sequence). CDR3 loop: CSSNKLSGSSYEQYF. CDR3 nucleotides: TGTTCCAGCAACAAACTTAGCGGGAGCTCCTACGAGCAGTACTTC.

This rearrangement joins TRBV28 to TRBJ2-3; TRBD2 matches 11 bases. CDR1 MDHEN and CDR2 SYDVKM come from the germline V gene. The trim removed 3 bases at V and 4 bases at J, leaving 3 bases unmatched. The CDR3 has 15 residues. CDR3 bases: TGTGCCAGCAGTTTCGTAGCGGGGGGGCCAGATACGCAGTATTTT. Protein product: CASSFVAGGPDTQYF. The full variable domain, in which reference TRBV28 and TRBJ2-3 provide the parts outside the CDR3, is DVKVTQSSRYLVKRTGEKVFLECVQDMDHENMFWYRQDPGLGLRLIYFSYDVKMKEKGDIPEGYSVSREKKERFSLILESASTNQTSMYLCASSFVAGGPDTQYFGPGTRLTVL.

The V and J genes are TRBV2 and TRBJ2-5; the match to TRBD2 covers 8 bases. The J segment lost 12 bases and the V segment lost 9 bases, leaving 9 bases of the junction unmatched. Germline CDR1 and CDR2: SNHLY and FYNNEI. The CDR3 runs to 11 residues. CDR3 sequence: CASTGTREKYF. The CDR3 DNA sequence: TGTGCCAGTACCGGGACTAGAGAGAAGTACTTC.

The chain combines TRBV19 with TRBJ1-3, with unresolved D. The V gene's germline CDR1 is LNHDA and CDR2 SQIVND (reference sequence). The CDR3 spans 14 residues. V shed 5 bases and J shed 0 bases, with 8 bases lying between them. CDR3 in amino acids: CASSVGGSGNTIYF. The CDR3 nucleotides are TGTGCCAGTAGTGTCGGTGGCTCTGGAAACACCATATATTTT.

The V call is TRBV18, the J call TRBJ1-1; D gene ambiguous. The CDR3 loop spans 18 amino acids. Germline loops: CDR1 KGHSH, CDR2 LQKENI. With 1 base removed from V and 3 bases from J, the gap between germline ends came to 21 bases. The CDR3: CASSPRAPRHGGDTEAFF. As DNA, the CDR3 is TGTGCCAGCTCACCACGAGCCCCACGACATGGAGGAGACACTGAAGCTTTCTTT.

V usage is TRBV6-5 and J usage is TRBJ2-1; tentative D call: TRBD1 (6 bases). The V and J ends lost 8 bases and 5 bases respectively, with 13 bases between them. The germline V gene has CDR1 MNHEY and CDR2 SVGAGI. CDR3 length: 13 amino acids. The CDR3 DNA follows: TGTGCCAGCGGGTCAGGGGTGGACAATGAGCAGTTCTTC. As protein: CASGSGVDNEQFF.

The rearrangement links TRBV27 to TRBJ2-5, with a weak D call TRBD2 (5 bases). Germline V lookup: CDR1 MNHEY, CDR2 SMNVEV (reference sequence). V was trimmed by 0 bases and J by 2 bases, leaving 19 bases between them. The CDR3 length is 18 residues. CDR3 region: CASSLSFLTRQLQETQYF. The CDR3 DNA follows: TGTGCCAGCAGTTTATCGTTTCTAACTAGGCAACTACAAGAGACCCAGTACTTC.

The chain recombines TRBV7-8 with TRBJ1-1, with 12 bases aligning to TRBD1. Looked up from germline, CDR1 is SGHVS and CDR2 is FQNEAQ. The CDR3 length is 18 residues. The V and J ends lost 5 bases and 4 bases, in that order; junction bases with no gene match: 14. DNA for the CDR3: TGTGCCAGCAGCGGCTTTATGGGACAGGGGGCTTTGAGCACTGAAGCTTTCTTT. This translates into CASSGFMGQGALSTEAFF.

This clone was detected once. This sequence joins TRBV28 and TRBJ1-2; 11 bases match TRBD1. The V and J ends lost 6 bases and 7 bases, in that order; junction bases with no gene match: 7. This CDR3 comprises 14 residues. The germline gives CDR1 MDHEN, CDR2 SYDVKM. CDR3 region: CASRPGQGVCGYTF. CDR3 in DNA: TGTGCCAGCAGGCCGGGACAGGGGGTGTGTGGCTACACCTTC.

CDR3 residues: CSVVAGVGGYTF. CDR3 coding DNA: TGCAGCGTTGTAGCCGGGGTAGGAGGCTACACCTTC. This chain joins TRBV29-1 and TRBJ1-2, with D unclear. Trimming removed 4 bases at V and 8 bases at J, with 14 bases between. Germline assignment: CDR1 SQVTM and CDR2 ANQGSEA. This CDR3 is 12 amino acids long.

The chain combines TRBV9 with TRBJ2-5, with 7 bases fitting TRBD1. Germline V lookup: CDR1 SGDLS, CDR2 YYNGEE. Trimming cost V 2 bases and J 6 bases; bases outside gene matches: 7. The CDR3 is 14 residues long. CDR3 in DNA: TGTGCCAGCAGCGTGAGTACAGGGGAAAAGACCCAGTACTTC. Protein: CASSVSTGEKTQYF.

V usage is TRBV19 and J usage is TRBJ1-2, with 8 positions matching TRBD1. After removal of 6 bases from V and 5 bases from J, the junction contained 11 bases not matched to a gene. Germline V CDR1 and CDR2: LNHDA, SQIVND (reference sequence). CDR3 length: 15 amino acids. The CDR3 loop reads CASSIERTGWYGYTF. Written as DNA, the CDR3 is TGTGCCAGTAGCATCGAAAGGACAGGGTGGTATGGCTACACCTTC.

The chain uses TRBV7-2 and TRBJ1-5; 7 positions match TRBD1. The ends lost 4 bases at V and 3 bases at J; junction bases unmatched: 3. Germline V gene data show CDR1 as SGHTA and CDR2 as FQGNSA. The CDR3 runs 14 residues. The CDR3 DNA is TGTGCCAGCAGCTCGGGACAGTTCAATCAGCCCCAGCATTTT. Protein: CASSSGQFNQPQHF.

The gene calls are TRBV18 and TRBJ1-2; D is ambiguous. This CDR3 comprises 13 residues. Germline assignment: CDR1 KGHSH and CDR2 LQKENI. V was pared by 4 bases and J by 2 bases, with 8 bases between. The CDR3 loop is CASSHRGNYGYTF. The CDR3 nucleotides read TGTGCCAGCTCACATAGAGGGAACTATGGCTACACCTTC.

CDR3 loop: CASSFGQDGQPQHF. The CDR3 bases are TGTGCCAGCAGCTTCGGACAGGACGGTCAGCCCCAGCATTTT. V is TRBV9 and J is TRBJ1-5; 7 nucleotides match TRBD1. V trimming: 4 bases; J trimming: 6 bases; junction bases outside the gene matches: 7. Looked up from germline, CDR1 is SGDLS and CDR2 is YYNGEE. This CDR3 has 14 amino acids.

The chain employs TRBV4-1 and TRBJ2-2; D might be TRBD1 (5 bases). The ends were cut back, 0 bases at V and 4 bases at J, with 15 bases in the middle. The germline CDR1 and CDR2 sequences are MGHRA and YSYEKL. The CDR3 totals 17 residues. CDR3 sequence: CASSQDAQAPITGELFF. The CDR3 coding sequence is TGCGCCAGCAGCCAAGACGCACAGGCCCCCATCACCGGGGAGCTGTTTTTT.

The chain employs TRBV6-1 and TRBJ1-1, with D possibly matching TRBD1 (5 bases). CDR3 size: 13 residues. Germline loops: CDR1 MNHNS, CDR2 SASEGT. V was trimmed by 6 bases and J by 0 bases, leaving 8 bases between them. The CDR3 DNA follows: TGTGCCAGCAGGCAGGGCTTGAACACTGAAGCTTTCTTT. Translating gives CASRQGLNTEAFF.

Here the CDR3 DNA reads TGTGCCAGCAGCAGGGCGGCTAGCGGGAGTCAAGAGACCCAGTACTTC. Protein sequence: CASSRAASGSQETQYF. The chain uses TRBV4-2 and TRBJ2-5, with 10 positions matching TRBD2. J gave up 2 bases and V 5 bases, and 8 bases lay outside the gene matches. The CDR3 extends over 16 amino acids. CDR1 and CDR2 from the germline V gene are LGHNA and YNFKEQ.

In DNA form, the CDR3 reads TGTGCCAGCAGGGAGGGACAGGCCCGTAACTATGGCTACACCTTC. Its translation is CASREGQARNYGYTF. The rearrangement joins TRBV6-5 to TRBJ1-2, with TRBD1 matching 8 bases. The V and J ends lost 6 bases and 1 base, in that order; junction bases with no gene match: 7. The CDR3 is 15 residues long. From germline, CDR1 is MNHEY and CDR2 SVGAGI.

The chain combines TRBV7-6 with TRBJ1-1; 9 bases match TRBD1. CDR1 and CDR2 from the germline V gene are SGHVS and FNYEAQ. The ends lost 6 bases at V and 3 bases at J; junction bases unmatched: 8. The CDR3 is made up of 15 amino acids. The CDR3 here is CASRPGTGWHTEAFF. CDR3 in DNA: TGTGCCAGCAGGCCCGGGACAGGGTGGCACACTGAAGCTTTCTTT.

The rearrangement joins TRBV5-1 to TRBJ1-2; D is possibly TRBD1 (5 bases). Trimming removed 4 bases at V and 8 bases at J, with 12 bases between. Germline V gene data show CDR1 as SGHRS and CDR2 as YFSETQ. This CDR3 contains 12 residues. The chain's CDR3 is CASSIDGGGYTF. As DNA, the CDR3 is TGCGCCAGCAGCATCGATGGGGGGGGCTACACCTTC.

The chain couples TRBV5-4 to TRBJ2-7, with 9 bases identical to TRBD1. The CDR3 is made up of 16 amino acids. Trimming at V came to 1 base and at J to 3 bases, leaving 8 bases not matched to a gene. CDR1 is SGHNT, CDR2 YYREEE, per germline (reference sequence). The CDR3 DNA reads as TGTGCCAGCAGCTTGAGGGGACAGGGAGGATTCTACGAGCAGTACTTC. Protein sequence: CASSLRGQGGFYEQYF.

The V and J genes are TRBV19 and TRBJ2-4; possible D gene TRBD2, 6 bases. Germline V CDR1 and CDR2: LNHDA, SQIVND (reference sequence). This CDR3 region has 15 residues. With 5 bases removed from V and 9 bases from J, the gap between germline ends came to 20 bases. CDR3 DNA: TGTGCCAGTAGTGATCCGGGAGCCGTCTTGGGCATTCAGTACTTC. Its translation: CASSDPGAVLGIQYF.

This rearrangement joins TRBV11-3 to TRBJ2-1; 9 nucleotides line up with TRBD1. The junction had 11 bases not matched to a gene; V was cut back by 5 bases and J by 6 bases. The CDR3 is made up of 16 amino acids. Per germline, CDR1 SGHNT and CDR2 YENEEA. The CDR3 sequence: CASSARRGQGFNEQFF. CDR3 DNA: TGTGCCAGCAGCGCTAGACGGGGACAGGGCTTCAATGAGCAGTTCTTC.

This chain connects TRBV27 to TRBJ2-4; TRBD2 agrees at 7 bases. Per germline, CDR1 MNHEY and CDR2 SMNVEV (reference sequence). The CDR3 runs 15 residues. Trimming removed 2 bases from V and 7 bases from J; junction bases left unmatched: 8. The CDR3 sequence is CASSLEGRGNNIQYF. The CDR3 nucleotides read TGTGCCAGCAGTTTAGAAGGGAGGGGTAATAACATTCAGTACTTC.

V gene TRBV2 combines with J gene TRBJ1-2; a possible D gene is TRBD1 (5 bases). This CDR3 region has 14 residues. Looked up from germline, CDR1 is SNHLY and CDR2 is FYNNEI. V was pared by 6 bases and J by 5 bases, with 16 bases between. The CDR3 spells CASRLREPGYGYTF. In DNA form, the CDR3 reads TGTGCCAGCAGGCTCAGGGAACCCGGGTATGGCTACACCTTC.